This T cell receptor (beta chain) was obtained from a study of T cell repertoires in cytomegalovirus infection. Turning to the study itself: An indication of both CMV infection and matching HLA type came from public TCR beta signatures. Study results and limitations: In two of eight donors, the top clonotype was HLA-C-restricted CMV-specific.

This clonotype was seen a handful of times. Its target is unknown. This CDR3 comprises 13 residues. Looked up from germline, CDR1 is MDHEN and CDR2 is SYDVKM. The V end was cut by 6 bases, the J end by 2 bases, with 10 bases between. TCRdb ran MiXCR on the reads and lists one entry per CDR3 protein. The sample holds 290,000 or so distinct CDR3 sequences, roughly 26% seen once. The sequencing sample was made of PBMCs. The sequence came from a human donor in good health (CMV status not recorded). Some clones in this sample may be carry-over from other donors' samples. This rearrangement joins TRBV28 to TRBJ2-5; a possible D gene is TRBD1 (5 bases). The CDR3 sequence: CASRKGVQETQYF. The CDR3 nucleotides are TGTGCCAGCAGGAAAGGGGTTCAAGAGACCCAGTACTTC.